This TCR beta chain stems from a study of early T cells in non-severe SARS-CoV-2 infection. Study-wide context: RNA in bulk from unsorted whole blood was sequenced, and chains were unpaired. Study-wide results and limits: Clonotype matching in VDJdb favored anti-spike CD8 responses and did not capture private and CD4 specificities.

This clonotype has just a few counts. Its antigen is not known. The CDR3 is 13 residues long. Trimming cost V 10 bases and J 4 bases, with 14 bases left between them. Individual cDNA molecules each received unique molecular identifiers attached to them. TCRdb processed the 5' RACE reads anew with MiXCR; each CDR3 protein has one entry. The sample consists of approximately 30,000 distinct CDR3 sequences, roughly 5.1% of them appearing once. The TCR sequence derives from an adult who was a healthcare worker with PCR-confirmed SARS-CoV-2 infection or an uninfected control (not recorded which). The V and J genes are TRBV12-3 or TRBV12-4 and TRBJ2-1; no clear D gene. Sequencing used whole blood. CDR3 sequence (DNA): TGTGCCATCCAAGAGAAGATGTACAATGAGCAGTTCTTC. This encodes CAIQEKMYNEQFF.